This entry is about one T cell receptor beta chain. Its antigen is unidentified. The donors, healthy Caucasians from Russia, were aged about 6 to 95. With 5 bases clipped from V and 14 bases from J, the junction kept 19 bases outside the gene matches. Looked up from germline, CDR1 is MDHEN and CDR2 is SYDVKM. This CDR3 comprises 16 residues. Combining a sample-barcoded 5' primer with a J-beta primer mix, a second PCR ran for roughly 7 to 12 cycles. Every cDNA was tagged by a template-switch adaptor with 12 random nucleotides. Via MiXCR, TCRdb re-called the 5' RACE reads, giving one row per CDR3 protein. The sample has almost 1 million distinct CDR3 sequences; roughly half are singletons. This sample is drawn from a study of blood T cells in healthy people across ages. Overall study findings and caveats: TCR beta diversity correlated strongly with naive T cell percentage. The unknown donor CMV status may have confounded expanded clonotype changes.

The chain recombines TRBV28 with TRBJ2-1; 9 nucleotides align to TRBD2. Sequenced sample: blood. The sequence derives from a woman aged 55-69 years in good health. In DNA form, the CDR3 reads TGTGCCAGCAGTCCAACTCCAGCGGGAGGCCCCGGAGGGGAGTTCTTC. Translation gives CASSPTPAGGPGGEFF.